The 5 T cell receptor beta chains reported below all come from one sample, sequenced in a study of blood T cell repertoires in COVID-19 (dated by TCRdb to about 2020). Library preparation was by the immunoSEQ multiplex PCR assay. Here the immuneACCESS table is served through TCRdb, limited to in-frame sequences with V and J called. Missing clones are a known gap in these copies; in checked studies unresolved V genes cover under half, and the rest lacks a known reason. Here the sample has roughly 260,000 clones; more than 70% occur a single time. The ten biggest clones cover over 2% of the sample. Sequenced: peripheral blood. These receptors were taken from a woman in her fifties or sixties with acute or convalescent COVID-19.

This clone was recorded once. The V gene is TRBV3-1 (or the pseudogene TRBV3-2), the J gene TRBJ1-1; 8 bases line up with TRBD1. Germline assignment: CDR1 LGHDT and CDR2 YNNKEL (reference sequence). CDR3 length: 15 residues. V was clipped by 2 bases and J by 1 base; unmatched bases: 3. CDR3 DNA: TGTGCCAGCAGCCAACTCGGACAGGGGAACACTGAAGCTTTCTTT. This gives the protein CASSQLGQGNTEAFF.

The chain has TRBV4-2 and TRBJ1-2, with a possible D match to TRBD1 (5 bases). The CDR3 consists of 13 residues. The ends were cut back, 1 base at V and 6 bases at J, with 9 bases in the middle. Germline CDR1 reads LGHNA; CDR2 reads YNFKEQ. CDR3 protein: CASSQVAGDGYTF. In DNA, the CDR3 is TGTGCCAGCAGCCAAGTGGCGGGGGATGGCTACACCTTC.

V is TRBV2 and J is TRBJ1-5; D ambiguous. CDR3 size: 14 residues. Germline CDR1 reads SNHLY; CDR2 reads FYNNEI. V lost 7 bases to trimming and J lost 6 bases, with 16 bases between them. The CDR3 sequence is CASTRGPMGQPQHF. CDR3 in DNA: TGTGCCAGCACCCGCGGGCCTATGGGTCAGCCCCAGCATTTT.

The chain employs TRBV7-8 and TRBJ2-7, with 12 positions matching TRBD2. The junction had 8 bases not matched to a gene; V was cut back by 3 bases and J by 5 bases. The CDR3 loop spans 16 amino acids. Germline CDR1 is SGHVS and CDR2 is FQNEAQ. CDR3 in amino acids: CASSLGTSGRLNEQYF. CDR3 in DNA: TGTGCCAGCAGCTTGGGTACTAGCGGGAGGCTTAACGAGCAGTACTTC.

The rearrangement uses TRBV10-3 and TRBJ2-2, with D perhaps TRBD2 (5 bases). Germline CDR1 ENHRY, CDR2 SYGVKD. V lost 4 bases to trimming and J lost 8 bases, with 11 bases between them. There are 13 residues in the CDR3. The CDR3 bases are TGTGCCATCAGTGTCGGGGTTGGAGGGGAGCTGTTTTTT. Translating gives CAISVGVGGELFF.